The clone carrying this T cell receptor (beta chain) was seen a handful of times. Its target is not known. TCRdb redid the calling of the 5' RACE reads with MiXCR, one entry per CDR3 protein. The data contain some 150,000 distinct CDR3 sequences, less than 25% of them singletons. The sample originates from a study of T-cell memory formation after mild COVID-19. V lost 5 bases, J lost 0 bases, and 4 bases stayed unmatched. The germline CDR1 and CDR2 sequences are DFQATT and SNEGSKA (reference sequence). This CDR3 is 14 amino acids long. General observations from the study: Contracting clones from day 15 to 85 had balanced CD4/CD8; later expanders favoured CD4+. Prior to infection, memory already included some responding clones, suggesting cross-reactive memory joined. Contracting CD8+ clones were enriched in EMRA, CD4+ mainly in CM and EM. The authors left the SARS-CoV-2 specificity of second-wave clones peaking on day 37 unconfirmed.

The sample comprised PBMCs or a T cell subset sorted from them (not recorded which). This TCR came from an adult woman who had mild COVID-19 (a few samples of this study predate the infection). Cell type and time point are not known. This chain links TRBV20-1 with TRBJ2-3; 8 nucleotides line up with TRBD2. CDR3 region: CSAERGHSTDTQYF. The CDR3 bases are TGCAGTGCTGAGCGGGGGCATAGCACAGATACGCAGTATTTT.